This entry lists 10 T cell receptor beta chains sequenced from one sample in a study of T-cell reconstitution after alpha-beta-depleted transplantation in children. The TCRbeta library incorporated unique molecular identifiers. Using its own MiXCR run on the PCR reads, TCRdb lists one record per CDR3 protein. Among hundreds of thousands of distinct CDR3 sequences listed, approximately 13% were seen once. The material sequenced was PBMCs, mostly from graft donor cells, taken 360 days after TCRalphabeta/CD19-depleted stem cell transplant. The receptors derive from a male patient between 10 and 17 years old who had a stem cell transplant for acute myeloid leukemia, so the T cells may come from the graft donor.

The rearrangement joins TRBV5-1 to TRBJ2-3; 8 bases are shared with TRBD2. Trimming cost V 2 bases and J 3 bases; bases outside gene matches: 14. The germline gives CDR1 SGHRS, CDR2 YFSETQ. The CDR3 extends over 18 amino acids. The CDR3 reads CASSFRTSLGSFTDTQYF. CDR3 sequence (DNA): TGCGCCAGCAGCTTCCGGACTAGCCTCGGATCATTTACAGATACGCAGTATTTT.

The chain couples TRBV28 to TRBJ2-7; 15 bases agree with TRBD2. Germline loops: CDR1 MDHEN, CDR2 SYDVKM. The length of the CDR3 is 18 residues. The J segment lost 2 bases and the V segment lost 5 bases, leaving 10 bases of the junction unmatched. As DNA, the CDR3 is TGTGCCAGCAGTCGACCCGGACTAGCGGGAGGGCCCCCCTACGAGCAGTACTTC. Amino acids: CASSRPGLAGGPPYEQYF.

With respect to this clonotype: This sequence may be a read error, since a much larger clone differs from it by one base. The rearrangement joins TRBV15 to TRBJ2-1; D may be TRBD1 or TRBD2 (6 bases each). CDR3 length: 15 residues. CDR1 and CDR2 from the germline V gene are LNHNV and YYDKDF (reference sequence). The CDR3 DNA is TGTGCCACCAGCCATTTAACTAGCTGGGACAATGACCAGTTCTTC. Amino acids: CATSHLTSWDNDQFF.

This chain connects TRBV7-9 to TRBJ2-3; 14 bases match TRBD2. This CDR3 comprises 15 residues. After removal of 5 bases from V and 9 bases from J, the junction contained 7 bases not matched to a gene. The V gene's germline CDR1 is SEHNR and CDR2 FQNEAQ (reference sequence). The CDR3 DNA is TGTGCCAGCAGCGCGACTAGCGGGAGGGTCTCGACGCAGTATTTT. This translates into CASSATSGRVSTQYF.

This clonotype was counted at least ten times. The genes are TRBV7-3 and TRBJ2-3, with TRBD2 matching 10 bases. J was trimmed by 7 bases and V by 1 base; bases with no gene match: 5. The CDR3 is 15 amino acids. Germline CDR1 reads SGHTA; CDR2 reads FQGTGA. The CDR3, as DNA: TGTGCCAGCAGCTTAAAGCGGGAGGGCCAAAATACGCAGTATTTT. This sequence encodes CASSLKREGQNTQYF.

The rearrangement joins TRBV28 to TRBJ2-5; D tentatively fits TRBD1 or TRBD2 (6 bases each). CDR1 and CDR2 (germline): MDHEN, SYDVKM. CDR3 length: 16 residues. Trimming took off 4 bases at V and 7 bases at J, with 22 bases between the two ends. The CDR3 sequence is CASSSLGQRGAGTQYF. DNA of the CDR3: TGTGCCAGCAGTTCCTTGGGCCAAAGGGGGGCGGGGACCCAGTACTTC.

This clonotype was detected a few times. The chain carries TRBV18 and TRBJ2-7; maybe TRBD2 (5 bases). Trimming removed 0 bases from V and 0 bases from J, with 9 bases in between. The CDR3 is 15 amino acids. Germline CDR1 KGHSH, CDR2 LQKENI. CDR3 region: CASSPPNGISYEQYF. In nucleotides, the CDR3 is TGTGCCAGCTCACCACCGAACGGGATCTCCTACGAGCAGTACTTC. Complete variable domain (other parts from reference TRBV18 and TRBJ2-7): NAGVMQNPRHLVRRRGQEARLRCSPMKGHSHVYWYRQLPEEGLKFMVYLQKENIIDESGMPKERFSAEFPKEGPSILRIQQVVRGDSAAYFCASSPPNGISYEQYFGPGTRLTVT.

This clonotype occurred a few times. V gene TRBV12-3 or TRBV12-4 combines with J gene TRBJ2-2; maybe TRBD2 (6 bases). There are 17 residues in the CDR3. Deletions cut 4 bases from V and 0 bases from J, with 15 bases between. The CDR3 region is CASSSPKASANTGELFF. CDR3 DNA: TGTGCCAGCAGTTCCCCCAAGGCTAGCGCGAACACCGGGGAGCTGTTTTTT.

The chain links TRBV7-6 to TRBJ1-1, with D tentatively TRBD1 (6 bases). With 1 base removed from V and 4 bases from J, the gap between germline ends came to 10 bases. Germline loops: CDR1 SGHVS, CDR2 FNYEAQ. The CDR3 totals 14 residues. CDR3 DNA sequence: TGTGCCAGCAGCTTAGTAGGAGGGGGCACTGAAGCTTTCTTT. Protein product: CASSLVGGGTEAFF.

The V gene is TRBV7-2, the J gene TRBJ2-7; 9 bases line up with TRBD1. CDR3 length: 12 amino acids. Germline trimming cut 2 bases from V and 10 bases from J; bases unmatched to any gene: 3. The V gene's germline CDR1 is SGHTA and CDR2 FQGNSA. CDR3 nucleotides: TGTGCCAGCAGCTTACGGGACAGGGCACAGTACTTC. This sequence encodes CASSLRDRAQYF.